The 32 T cell receptor beta chains presented below share a single source sample, sequenced in a study of T-cell memory formation after mild COVID-19. TCRdb re-called the 5' RACE reads with MiXCR, one entry per CDR3 protein. The data show over 400,000 distinct CDR3 sequences, with more than 20% seen just once and 10% to 15% held by the top ten. Source material: PBMCs or a T cell subset sorted from them (not recorded which). Every receptor here comes from an adult woman who had mild COVID-19 (a few samples of this study predate the infection). Cell type and time point are not known.

CDR3 bases: TGTGCCAGCAGCTTACCTCTGACAGCGAACACTGAAGCTTTCTTT. The encoded protein is CASSLPLTANTEAFF. This sequence joins TRBV7-9 and TRBJ1-1, with D possibly TRBD1 on 5 matching bases. The V and J ends lost 2 bases and 1 base respectively, with 11 bases between them. Germline V CDR1 and CDR2: SEHNR, FQNEAQ (reference sequence). This CDR3 contains 15 residues.

The chain employs TRBV20-1 and TRBJ2-1, with 12 positions matching TRBD2. The germline V gene encodes CDR1 DFQATT and CDR2 SNEGSKA (reference sequence). V was pared by 6 bases and J by 6 bases, with 6 bases of the junction left unmatched. The CDR3 is made up of 14 amino acids. Here the CDR3 reads CSASGTSGSNEQFF. The CDR3 DNA follows: TGCAGTGCATCCGGGACTAGCGGGTCCAATGAGCAGTTCTTC.

V and J are TRBV3-1 and TRBJ2-1; 11 nucleotides align to TRBD2. Germline V gives CDR1 LGHDT, CDR2 YNNKEL (reference sequence). The CDR3 covers 16 residues. V gave up 4 bases and J gave up 4 bases; unmatched junction bases: 6. CDR3 protein: CASSLGIAGGYNEQFF. As DNA, the CDR3 is TGTGCCAGCAGCCTGGGAATAGCGGGGGGGTACAATGAGCAGTTCTTC.

In this sample, this clonotype turned up a few times. This rearrangement joins TRBV29-1 to TRBJ2-1; D not certain. Per germline, CDR1 SQVTM and CDR2 ANQGSEA. Deletions cut 5 bases from V and 4 bases from J, with 9 bases between. The CDR3 sequence is 12 residues long. The CDR3 sequence is CSVSEPYNEQFF. The CDR3 region has the DNA TGCAGCGTTTCTGAACCGTACAATGAGCAGTTCTTC.

This chain connects TRBV29-1 to TRBJ2-7; D gene unclear. The CDR3 extends over 11 amino acids. The germline V and J ends were trimmed by 3 bases and 3 bases, with 6 bases remaining between them. Per the germline V gene, CDR1 is SQVTM and CDR2 is ANQGSEA. This chain's CDR3 is CSVELDYEQYF. CDR3 nucleotides: TGCAGCGTTGAGTTGGACTACGAGCAGTACTTC.

V usage is TRBV15 and J usage is TRBJ2-3, with 7 positions matching TRBD2. Germline V CDR1 and CDR2: LNHNV, YYDKDF (reference sequence). V trimming: 8 bases; J trimming: 3 bases; junction bases outside the gene matches: 8. This CDR3 region has 14 residues. The CDR3 loop is CATSKRDVTDTQYF. CDR3 bases: TGTGCCACCTCAAAGCGGGACGTTACAGATACGCAGTATTTT. The full variable domain, its missing parts supplied by reference TRBV15 and TRBJ2-3, is DAMVIQNPRYQVTQFGKPVTLSCSQTLNHNVMYWYQQKSSQAPKLLFHYYDKDFNNEADTPDNFQSRRPNTSFCFLDIRSPGLGDTAMYLCATSKRDVTDTQYFGPGTRLTVL.

Of note for this clonotype: Compared with germline, one end of the junction differs, possibly owing to a read error. The chain carries TRBV7-7 and TRBJ2-1; 8 bases map to TRBD2. Germline V gene sequence: CDR1 SSHAT, CDR2 FNYEAQ (reference sequence). The CDR3 runs 15 residues. In DNA, the CDR3 is TGTGCTAGCAGTTCTGAAGCGGGAGTCGGAGTATCGCAGTTCTTC. Residues: CASSSEAGVGVSQFF. Together with reference TRBV7-7 and TRBJ2-1, the CDR3 gives the full variable domain: GAGVSQSPRYKVTKRGQDVTLRCDPISSHATLYWYQQALGQGPEFLTYFNYEAQPDKSGLPSDRFSAERPEGSISTLTIQRTEQRDSAMYRCASSSEAGVGVSQFFGPGTRLTVL.

The chain uses TRBV7-2 and TRBJ2-5; 16 bases align to TRBD2. CDR1 and CDR2 (germline): SGHTA, FQGNSA. This CDR3 is 17 amino acids long. Germline trimming cut 2 bases from V and 6 bases from J; bases unmatched to any gene: 6. CDR3 sequence: CASSLSGTSGGAKTQYF. CDR3 coding DNA: TGTGCCAGCAGCTTATCCGGGACTAGCGGGGGGGCGAAGACCCAGTACTTC.

This clonotype showed up just a few times. The chain recombines TRBV10-3 with TRBJ2-5; D perhaps matches TRBD1 (5 bases). The germline CDR1 and CDR2 sequences are ENHRY and SYGVKD. The CDR3 contains 15 residues. V was shortened by 7 bases and J by 5 bases, with 20 bases between the two germline ends. The CDR3 protein is CAIKDPTEKVETQYF. In DNA, the CDR3 is TGTGCCATCAAGGACCCGACAGAGAAAGTGGAGACCCAGTACTTC.

Note on this clonotype: A much larger clone lies a single base off, so this may be a read error. This chain uses TRBV5-6 with TRBJ2-1; D remains ambiguous. This CDR3 region has 14 residues. Germline V gives CDR1 SGHDT, CDR2 YYEEEE. The CDR3 region has the DNA TGTGCCACCAGCTTAGGTATCTCCTACAATGAGCAGTTCTTC. Its protein product is CATSLGISYNEQFF.

The V call is TRBV3-1, the J call TRBJ2-7; no reliable D call. The germline V and J ends were trimmed by 3 bases and 3 bases, with 9 bases remaining between them. This CDR3 is built from 13 residues. CDR1 is LGHDT and CDR2 is YNNKEL in the germline V gene (reference sequence). CDR3 region: CASSHDLLYEQYF. In nucleotides, the CDR3 is TGTGCCAGCAGCCATGATCTTCTCTACGAGCAGTACTTC.

The chain combines TRBV4-1 with TRBJ2-7; D not resolved. Looked up from germline, CDR1 is MGHRA and CDR2 is YSYEKL. This CDR3 is built from 14 residues. Trimming shortened V by 0 bases and J by 3 bases, and 9 bases separated the two germline ends. The DNA of the CDR3 is TGCGCCAGCAGCCAAGAAGCAGTCTACTACGAGCAGTACTTC. Protein product: CASSQEAVYYEQYF.

The J gene is TRBJ1-1, the V gene TRBV29-1, with D maybe TRBD1 (6 bases). Germline CDR1 reads SQVTM; CDR2 reads ANQGSEA. The length of the CDR3 is 14 residues. V lost 4 bases and J 0 bases, leaving 12 bases between the germline ends. The DNA for the CDR3 is TGCAGCGTTGGTCGCGGACAGCTGAACACTGAAGCTTTCTTT. This translates into CSVGRGQLNTEAFF.

This clonotype was detected a few times. The V gene is TRBV7-2, the J gene TRBJ2-7; possible D gene TRBD2, 6 bases. The CDR3 spans 15 residues. The V and J ends lost 5 bases and 2 bases respectively, with 16 bases between them. CDR1 is SGHTA, CDR2 FQGNSA, per germline. The CDR3 coding sequence is TGTGCCAGCAGCCCCCGCGGGATATCCACCTACGAGCAGTACTTC. Protein: CASSPRGISTYEQYF.

The chain links TRBV6-5 to TRBJ1-1, with D maybe TRBD1 (5 bases). The length of the CDR3 is 14 residues. CDR1 is MNHEY, CDR2 SVGAGI, per germline. V was trimmed by 2 bases and J by 5 bases, leaving 12 bases between them. The CDR3 DNA follows: TGTGCCAGCAGTTACCGGGGGGGAGGGACTGAAGCTTTCTTT. It is translated as CASSYRGGGTEAFF.

There are a few counts of this clonotype. The rearrangement joins TRBV19 to TRBJ2-1, with D perhaps matching TRBD1 (5 bases). V was pared by 1 base and J by 8 bases, with 9 bases between. Germline CDR1 reads LNHDA; CDR2 reads SQIVND (reference sequence). The CDR3 length is 13 residues. The CDR3 spells CASSIVGLDEQFF. Here the CDR3 DNA reads TGTGCCAGTAGTATAGTGGGGCTGGATGAGCAGTTCTTC. The whole variable domain, remainder taken from reference TRBV19 and TRBJ2-1, is DGGITQSPKYLFRKEGQNVTLSCEQNLNHDAMYWYRQDPGQGLRLIYYSQIVNDFQKGDIAEGYSVSREKKESFPLTVTSAQKNPTAFYLCASSIVGLDEQFFGPGTRLTVL.

The chain recombines TRBV7-9 with TRBJ1-1; 10 bases are a match to TRBD1. The CDR3 length is 14 residues. Trimming took 5 bases from V and 3 from J; bases not matched to a gene: 3. Germline lookup yields CDR1 SEHNR and CDR2 FQNEAQ (reference sequence). The chain's CDR3 is CASSRDRGHTEAFF. DNA for the CDR3: TGTGCCAGCAGCCGCGACAGGGGGCACACTGAAGCTTTCTTT.

The chain recombines TRBV18 with TRBJ1-1; TRBD1 matches 8 bases. There are 17 residues in the CDR3. Germline values: CDR1 KGHSH, CDR2 LQKENI. Unmatched junction bases numbered 17, after V lost 5 bases and J lost 6 bases. DNA for the CDR3: TGTGCCAGCTCATCCATCGCGCCAGGGGGCGGTTTGGCTGAAGCTTTCTTT. As protein: CASSSIAPGGGLAEAFF.

This chain links TRBV4-2 with TRBJ2-1, with 9 positions matching TRBD2. Germline CDR1 LGHNA, CDR2 YNFKEQ. V gave up 2 bases and J gave up 7 bases; unmatched junction bases: 6. The CDR3 extends over 15 amino acids. The CDR3 nucleotides are TGTGCCAGCAGCCAATTGGCGGGGGGGGATAATGAGCAGTTCTTC. Amino acid sequence: CASSQLAGGDNEQFF.

V and J are TRBV2 and TRBJ1-1; D ambiguous. This CDR3 is built from 14 residues. Germline V CDR1 and CDR2: SNHLY, FYNNEI. V dropped 7 bases and J dropped 1 base, with 13 bases sitting between them. The CDR3 DNA is TGTGCCAGCATGGAGGGCGCAACGAACACTGAAGCTTTCTTT. It codes for CASMEGATNTEAFF.

In the case of this clonotype: A much larger clone differs from this one at a single base, so this may be a read error. The V call is TRBV7-9, the J call TRBJ2-2, with D unclear. Germline V lookup: CDR1 SEHNR, CDR2 FQNEAQ (reference sequence). Trimming removed 2 bases from V and 0 bases from J, with 4 bases in between. The CDR3 has 14 residues. This CDR3 reads CASSLKPNTGELFF. In nucleotides, the CDR3 is TGTGCCAGCAGCTTAAAACCGAACACCGGGGAGCTGTTTTTT.

The genes are TRBV6-4 and TRBJ2-2, with 7 positions matching TRBD1. Germline-derived CDR1 and CDR2 are MRHNA and SNTAGT. This CDR3 spans 14 amino acids. V lost 3 bases, J lost 6 bases, and 4 bases stayed unmatched. In nucleotides, the CDR3 is TGTGCCAGCAGTGATACAGGGGAAGCCGGGGAGCTGTTTTTT. This sequence encodes CASSDTGEAGELFF.

The gene calls are TRBV20-1 and TRBJ2-1, with D maybe TRBD2 (6 bases). The CDR3 has 15 residues. Per germline, CDR1 DFQATT and CDR2 SNEGSKA (reference sequence). Trimming shortened V by 6 bases and J by 0 bases, and 15 bases separated the two germline ends. The CDR3 loop reads CSAAATSYSYNEQFF. CDR3 nucleotide sequence: TGCAGTGCGGCCGCCACTAGCTACTCCTACAATGAGCAGTTCTTC.

V is TRBV5-1 and J is TRBJ2-7, with D unclear. The V end was cut by 0 bases, the J end by 0 bases, with 10 bases between. CDR3 size: 15 residues. The germline CDR1 and CDR2 sequences are SGHRS and YFSETQ. The CDR3 nucleotides read TGCGCCAGCAGCTTGGTCCCCGGCACCTCCTACGAGCAGTACTTC. This gives the protein CASSLVPGTSYEQYF.

This CDR3 reads CASSDPWDGGNTEAFF. Written as DNA, the CDR3 is TGTGCCAGCAGTGACCCCTGGGACGGGGGGAACACTGAAGCTTTCTTT. The chain combines TRBV25-1 with TRBJ1-1; D possibly corresponds to TRBD1 (5 bases). The V end was cut by 3 bases, the J end by 1 base, with 15 bases between. The CDR3 has 16 residues. The germline gives CDR1 MGHDK, CDR2 SYGVNS. Full variable domain (missing parts from reference TRBV25-1 and TRBJ1-1): EADIYQTPRYLVIGTGKKITLECSQTMGHDKMYWYQQDPGMELHLIHYSYGVNSTEKGDLSSESTVSRIRTEHFPLTLESARPSHTSQYLCASSDPWDGGNTEAFFGQGTRLTVV.

This clonotype was seen only a few times. J is TRBJ2-1 and V is TRBV6-2 or TRBV6-3; 11 positions match TRBD2. This CDR3 contains 17 residues. J lost 4 bases, V lost 0 bases, and 5 bases had no gene match. The germline gives CDR1 MNHEY, CDR2 SVGEGT. As DNA, the CDR3 is TGTGCCAGCAGTTACTCGATGGGGACTAGCGGATACAATGAGCAGTTCTTC. Amino acid sequence: CASSYSMGTSGYNEQFF.

This rearrangement joins TRBV7-3 to TRBJ2-2; D ambiguous. The germline V gene has CDR1 SGHTA and CDR2 FQGTGA. V was trimmed by 5 bases and J by 6 bases, leaving 13 bases between them. The CDR3 length is 14 residues. Here the CDR3 DNA reads TGTGCCAGCAGCATAATGCCAGGATCCGGGGAGCTGTTTTTT. Protein: CASSIMPGSGELFF.

This clonotype came up a few times. The gene calls are TRBV20-1 and TRBJ1-5; 9 bases map to TRBD1. The CDR3 has 13 residues. The germline gives CDR1 DFQATT, CDR2 SNEGSKA (reference sequence). The trim removed 4 bases at V and 4 bases at J, leaving 2 bases unmatched. In DNA form, the CDR3 reads TGCAGTGCTACCGGGACAGGGAATCAGCCCCAGCATTTT. It codes for CSATGTGNQPQHF.

V and J are TRBV5-6 and TRBJ2-6; D is possibly TRBD2 (5 bases). The CDR3 is 18 amino acids. CDR1 SGHDT and CDR2 YYEEEE come from the germline V gene. V lost 1 base and J lost 13, with 27 bases in between. CDR3 amino acids: CASSLFPTIMGIAWVLTF. The CDR3 region has the DNA TGTGCCAGCAGCTTGTTTCCGACTATCATGGGCATAGCATGGGTCCTGACTTTC.

This CDR3 is CASSHGQGASYEQYF. CDR3 in DNA: TGTGCCAGCAGCCACGGACAGGGGGCATCCTACGAGCAGTACTTC. V gene TRBV11-3 combines with J gene TRBJ2-7; TRBD1 matches 11 bases. This CDR3 comprises 15 residues. Germline CDR1 is SGHNT and CDR2 is YENEEA. V lost 5 bases to trimming and J lost 1 base; unmatched junction nucleotides: 4.

This clonotype was observed a few times. The chain couples TRBV24-1 to TRBJ2-3; D ambiguous. Germline values: CDR1 KGHDR, CDR2 SFDVKD. The CDR3 length is 11 residues. Trimming shortened V by 5 bases and J by 4 bases, and 3 bases separated the two germline ends. The CDR3 DNA is TGTGCCACCAGTGGACCAGATACGCAGTATTTT. This gives the protein CATSGPDTQYF.

This clonotype was observed a few times. This chain joins TRBV5-1 and TRBJ2-4; 7 bases map to TRBD1. The germline gives CDR1 SGHRS, CDR2 YFSETQ. The CDR3 spans 14 residues. Trimming cost V 4 bases and J 8 bases; bases outside gene matches: 9. The CDR3, as DNA: TGCGCCAGCAGCCTGACAGGGAAGATCGACATTCAGTACTTC. Translated: CASSLTGKIDIQYF.